This T cell receptor beta chain emerged from a study of T cell repertoires in cytomegalovirus infection. There are many counts of this clonotype. TCRdb ran MiXCR on the reads and lists one entry per CDR3 protein. The table includes approximately 240,000 distinct CDR3 sequences, roughly an eighth detected once. The sample taken for sequencing was PBMCs. The sequence was obtained from a human donor in good health (CMV status not recorded). Some clones in this sample may be carry-over from other donors' samples.

CDR3 DNA sequence: TGTGCCAGCAGCTTAGGAGGGGGCGCGACCTATGGCTACACCTTC. Its translation is CASSLGGGATYGYTF. The V and J genes are TRBV7-2 and TRBJ1-2, with 7 bases that match TRBD1. Germline CDR1 and CDR2: SGHTA and FQGNSA. The CDR3 runs to 15 residues. Unmatched junction bases numbered 6, after V lost 1 base and J lost 4 bases.